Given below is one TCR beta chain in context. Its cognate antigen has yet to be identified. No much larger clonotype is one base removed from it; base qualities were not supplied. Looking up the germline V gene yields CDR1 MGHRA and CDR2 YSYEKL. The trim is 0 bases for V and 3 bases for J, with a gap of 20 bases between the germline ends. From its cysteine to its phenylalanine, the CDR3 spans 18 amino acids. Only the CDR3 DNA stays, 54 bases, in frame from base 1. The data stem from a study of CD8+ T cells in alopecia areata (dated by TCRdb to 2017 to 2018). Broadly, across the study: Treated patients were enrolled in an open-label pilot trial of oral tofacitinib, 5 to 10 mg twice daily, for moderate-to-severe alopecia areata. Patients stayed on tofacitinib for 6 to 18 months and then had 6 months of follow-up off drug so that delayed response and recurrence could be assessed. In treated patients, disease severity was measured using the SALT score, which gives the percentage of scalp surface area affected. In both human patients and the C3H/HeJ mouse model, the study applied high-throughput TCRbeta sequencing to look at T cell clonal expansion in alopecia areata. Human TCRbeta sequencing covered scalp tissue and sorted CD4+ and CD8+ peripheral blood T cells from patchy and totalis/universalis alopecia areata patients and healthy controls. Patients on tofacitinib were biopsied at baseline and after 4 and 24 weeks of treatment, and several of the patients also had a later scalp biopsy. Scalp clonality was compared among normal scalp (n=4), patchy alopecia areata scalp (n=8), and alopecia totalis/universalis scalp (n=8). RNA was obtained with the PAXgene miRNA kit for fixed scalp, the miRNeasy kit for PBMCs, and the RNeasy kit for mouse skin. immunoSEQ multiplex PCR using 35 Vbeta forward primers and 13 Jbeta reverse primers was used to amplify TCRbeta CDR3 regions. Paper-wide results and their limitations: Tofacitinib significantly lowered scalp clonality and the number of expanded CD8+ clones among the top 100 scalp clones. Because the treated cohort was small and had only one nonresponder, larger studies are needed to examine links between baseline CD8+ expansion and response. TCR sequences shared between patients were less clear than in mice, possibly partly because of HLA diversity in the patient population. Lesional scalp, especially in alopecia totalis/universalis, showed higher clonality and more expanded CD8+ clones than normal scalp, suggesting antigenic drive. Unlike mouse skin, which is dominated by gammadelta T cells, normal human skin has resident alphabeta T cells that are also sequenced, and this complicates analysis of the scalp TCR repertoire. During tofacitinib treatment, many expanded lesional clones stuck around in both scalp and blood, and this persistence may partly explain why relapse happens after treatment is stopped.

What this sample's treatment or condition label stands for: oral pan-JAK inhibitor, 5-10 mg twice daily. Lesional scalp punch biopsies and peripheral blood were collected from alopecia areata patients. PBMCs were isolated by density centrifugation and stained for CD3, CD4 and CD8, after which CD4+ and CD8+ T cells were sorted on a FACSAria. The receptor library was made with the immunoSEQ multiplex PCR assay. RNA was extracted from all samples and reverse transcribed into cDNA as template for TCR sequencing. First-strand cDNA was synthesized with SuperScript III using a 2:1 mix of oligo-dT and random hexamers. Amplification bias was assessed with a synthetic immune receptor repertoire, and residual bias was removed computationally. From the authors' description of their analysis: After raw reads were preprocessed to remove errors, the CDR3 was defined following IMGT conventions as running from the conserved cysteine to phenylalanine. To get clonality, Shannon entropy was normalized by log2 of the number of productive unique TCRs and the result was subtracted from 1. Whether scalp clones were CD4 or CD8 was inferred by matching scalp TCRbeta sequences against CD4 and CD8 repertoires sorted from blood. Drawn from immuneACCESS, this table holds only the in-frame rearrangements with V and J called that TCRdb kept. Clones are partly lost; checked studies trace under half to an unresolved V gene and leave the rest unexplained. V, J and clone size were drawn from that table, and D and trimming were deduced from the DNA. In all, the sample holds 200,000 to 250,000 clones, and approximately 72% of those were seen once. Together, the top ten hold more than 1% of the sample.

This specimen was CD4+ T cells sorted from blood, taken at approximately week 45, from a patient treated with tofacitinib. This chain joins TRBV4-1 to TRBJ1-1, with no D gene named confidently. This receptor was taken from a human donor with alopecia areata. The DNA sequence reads TGCGCCAGCAGCCAAGAAGTTTGGAGGGAAGGTTCCCACACTGAAGCTTTCTTT. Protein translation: CASSQEVWREGSHTEAFF.